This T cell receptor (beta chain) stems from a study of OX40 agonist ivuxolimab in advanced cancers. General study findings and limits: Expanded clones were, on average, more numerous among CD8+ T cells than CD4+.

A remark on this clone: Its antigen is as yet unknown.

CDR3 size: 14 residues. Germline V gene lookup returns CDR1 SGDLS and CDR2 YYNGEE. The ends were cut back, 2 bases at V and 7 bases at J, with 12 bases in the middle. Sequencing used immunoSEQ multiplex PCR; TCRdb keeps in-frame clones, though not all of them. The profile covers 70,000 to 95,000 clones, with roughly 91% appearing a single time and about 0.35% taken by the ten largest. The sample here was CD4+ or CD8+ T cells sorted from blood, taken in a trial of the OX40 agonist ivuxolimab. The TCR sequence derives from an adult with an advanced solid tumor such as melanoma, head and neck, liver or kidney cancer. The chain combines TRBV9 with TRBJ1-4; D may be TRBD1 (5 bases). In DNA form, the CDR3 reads TGTGCCAGCAGCGTGGGGCAGGGTCGTGAAAAACTGTTTTTT. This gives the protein CASSVGQGREKLFF.